This T cell receptor (beta chain) came from a study of blood T cell repertoires in COVID-19. Germline loops: CDR1 SGHRS, CDR2 YFSETQ. Between the trimmed V and J ends, which lost 3 bases and 4 bases, there was a span of 11 bases. This CDR3 has 14 residues. Participant-given clinical history determined each cohort assignment. In regard to this clone: Other DNA sequences from this sample encode an identical CDR3 as well.

Sequencing used immunoSEQ multiplex PCR; TCRdb keeps in-frame clones, though not all of them. The table lists about 480,000 clones, approximately 90% of them singletons. Sequenced sample: PBMCs or T cells enriched from blood (not recorded which). This TCR was recovered from a woman aged 55-70 years who had recovered from COVID-19. V and J are TRBV5-1 and TRBJ1-3; D is possibly TRBD1 (5 bases). This CDR3 reads CASSSGGSGNTIYF. The DNA for the CDR3 is TGCGCCAGCAGCTCCGGGGGGTCCGGAAACACCATATATTTT.